This TCR beta chain was identified in a study of CD8 T cells in ankylosing spondylitis. TCRdb called the 5' RACE reads again in MiXCR, with one record for every CDR3 protein. The sample yields approximately 210,000 distinct CDR3 sequences, over 10% seen once. At least ten counts were recorded for this clonotype. What it binds is not known. Germline lookup yields CDR1 MNHNS and CDR2 SASEGT. Trimming removed 1 base from V and 6 bases from J, with 13 bases in between. This CDR3 contains 14 residues. Study-wide points: Reports say disease-linked clones showed up significantly more in matched ankylosing spondylitis synovial fluid.

The sample was blood, either unsorted or a sorted T cell fraction (not recorded which). This chain links TRBV6-1 with TRBJ2-7, with D uncertain. The clonotype was recovered from a male donor with ankylosing spondylitis or in good health (not recorded which). DNA for the CDR3: TGTGCCAGCAGTGAAGGCAACGAGGTTGGCGAGCAGTACTTC. Encoded protein: CASSEGNEVGEQYF.